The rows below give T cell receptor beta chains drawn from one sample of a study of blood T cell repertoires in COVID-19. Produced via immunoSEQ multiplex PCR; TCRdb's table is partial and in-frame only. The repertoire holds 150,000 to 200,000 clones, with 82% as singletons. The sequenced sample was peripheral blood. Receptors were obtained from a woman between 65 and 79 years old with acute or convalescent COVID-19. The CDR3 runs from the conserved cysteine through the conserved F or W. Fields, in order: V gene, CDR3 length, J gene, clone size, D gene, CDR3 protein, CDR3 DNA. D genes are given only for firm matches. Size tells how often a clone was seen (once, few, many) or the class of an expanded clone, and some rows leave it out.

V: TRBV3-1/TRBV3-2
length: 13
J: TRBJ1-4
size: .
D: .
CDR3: CASSEVRNEKLFF
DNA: TGTGCCAGCAGCGAAGTCAGGAATGAAAAACTGTTTTTT

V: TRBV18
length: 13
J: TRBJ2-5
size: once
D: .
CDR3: CASTDSQQETQYF
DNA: TGTGCCAGTACGGACAGCCAGCAAGAGACCCAGTACTTC

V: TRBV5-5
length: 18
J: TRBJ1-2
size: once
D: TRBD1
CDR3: CASSLAGTGGRGPDGYTF
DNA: TGTGCCAGCAGCTTGGCCGGGACAGGGGGCCGAGGCCCAGATGGCTACACCTTC

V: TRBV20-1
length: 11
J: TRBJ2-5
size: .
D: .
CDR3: CSARGQETQYF
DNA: TGCAGTGCCCGGGGGCAAGAGACCCAGTACTTC

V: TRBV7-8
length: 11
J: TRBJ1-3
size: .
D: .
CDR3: CASSSRNTIYF
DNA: TGTGCCAGCAGCTCAAGAAACACCATATATTTT

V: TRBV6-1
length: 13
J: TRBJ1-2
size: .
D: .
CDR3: CASSESQSYGYTF
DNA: TGTGCCAGCAGTGAAAGTCAGTCTTATGGCTACACCTTC

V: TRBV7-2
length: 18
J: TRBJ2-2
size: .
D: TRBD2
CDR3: CASSPLSRGRANTGELFF
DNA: TGTGCCAGCAGCCCCCTGTCTCGCGGGAGGGCGAACACCGGGGAGCTGTTTTTT

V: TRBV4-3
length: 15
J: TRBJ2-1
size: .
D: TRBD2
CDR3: CASSPSGGSYNEQFF
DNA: TGCGCCAGCAGCCCTTCGGGGGGCTCCTACAATGAGCAGTTCTTC

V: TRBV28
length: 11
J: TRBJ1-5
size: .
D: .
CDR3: CASSSTKPQHF
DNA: TGTGCCAGCAGTTCGACTAAGCCCCAGCATTTT

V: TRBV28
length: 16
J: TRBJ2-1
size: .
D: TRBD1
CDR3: CASSLWGQGARDEQFF
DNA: TGTGCCAGCAGTTTATGGGGACAGGGGGCGCGTGATGAGCAGTTCTTC

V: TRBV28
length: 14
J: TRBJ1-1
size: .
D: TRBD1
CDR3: CASSQDRWGTEAFF
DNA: TGTGCCAGCAGTCAGGACAGGTGGGGGACTGAAGCTTTCTTT

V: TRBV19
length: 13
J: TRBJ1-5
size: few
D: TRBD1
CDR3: CASSRTGDQPQHF
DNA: TGTGCCAGTAGTAGGACAGGCGACCAGCCCCAGCATTTT

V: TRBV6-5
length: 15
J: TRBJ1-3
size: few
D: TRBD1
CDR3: CASSPQGGSGNTIYF
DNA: TGTGCCAGCAGTCCCCAGGGGGGCTCTGGAAACACCATATATTTT

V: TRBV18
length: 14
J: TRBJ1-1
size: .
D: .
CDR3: CASSPEGLNTEAFF
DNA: TGTGCCAGCTCACCAGAGGGCTTGAACACTGAAGCTTTCTTT

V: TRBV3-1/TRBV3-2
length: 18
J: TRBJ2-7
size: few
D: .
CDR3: CASSQDFWGAGDTYEQYF
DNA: TGTGCCAGCAGCCAAGATTTCTGGGGCGCGGGGGACACGTACGAGCAGTACTTC

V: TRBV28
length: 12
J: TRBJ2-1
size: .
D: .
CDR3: CASTGSSDEQFF
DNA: TGTGCCAGTACAGGGTCGTCGGATGAGCAGTTCTTC

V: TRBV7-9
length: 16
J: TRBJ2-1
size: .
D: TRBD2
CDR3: CASSPSASGRIYEQFF
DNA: TGTGCCAGCAGCCCCTCAGCTAGCGGGAGAATCTATGAGCAGTTCTTC

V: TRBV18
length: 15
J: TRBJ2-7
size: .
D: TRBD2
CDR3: CASSWGEGVSYEQYF
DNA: TGTGCCAGCTCATGGGGGGAGGGAGTCTCCTACGAGCAGTACTTC

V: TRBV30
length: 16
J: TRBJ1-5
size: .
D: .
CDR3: CAWSPTTVGVNQPQHF
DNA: TGTGCCTGGAGTCCTACCACAGTAGGGGTGAATCAGCCCCAGCATTTT

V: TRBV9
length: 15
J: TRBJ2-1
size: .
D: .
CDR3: CASSVDPRQNNEQFF
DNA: TGTGCCAGCAGCGTAGATCCCCGACAGAACAATGAGCAGTTCTTC

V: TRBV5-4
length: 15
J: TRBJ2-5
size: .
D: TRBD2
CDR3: CASRSGLAGIGTQYF
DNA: TGTGCCAGCAGATCGGGACTAGCAGGTATCGGGACCCAGTACTTC

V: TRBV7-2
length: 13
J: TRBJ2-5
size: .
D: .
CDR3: CASSLETGETQYF
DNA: TGTGCCAGCAGCTTAGAGACGGGGGAGACCCAGTACTTC